This TCR beta chain emerged from a study of T cell responses to AZD1222 COVID-19 vaccine. Findings and caveats of the study: There were mostly white British donors and more females than males, and clonal diversity was possibly underestimated. The study reported that nearly half of spike-specific TCRs target unmutated variant regions.

Germline V CDR1 and CDR2: MGHDK, SYGVNS. Between the trimmed V and J ends, which lost 6 bases and 2 bases, there was a span of 10 bases. The CDR3 length is 14 residues. The method was immunoSEQ multiplex PCR; TCRdb's version includes in-frame clones alone and lacks a portion of them. The data show more than 150,000 clones, 90% to 95% seen once. Second doses that came at about 4 or about 12 weeks were put together. Turning to this clone: As yet, its antigen is unknown.

This sequence was found in an adult who received the AZD1222 COVID-19 vaccine. Sequenced material: peripheral blood, taken 28 days after the second AZD1222 dose. The gene calls are TRBV25-1 and TRBJ2-2, with D perhaps matching TRBD1 (5 bases). CDR3 amino acids: CASRDKSNTGELFF. DNA for the CDR3: TGTGCCAGCAGGGACAAATCCAACACCGGGGAGCTGTTTTTT.